The 10 T cell receptor beta chains below come from one sample, sequenced in a study of early T cells in non-severe SARS-CoV-2 infection. TCRdb called the 5' RACE reads again in MiXCR, with one record for every CDR3 protein. The sample includes approximately 66,000 distinct CDR3 sequences, roughly an eighth of them seen just once. Sequencing was done on a sample of whole blood. These receptors all come from an adult who was a healthcare worker with PCR-confirmed SARS-CoV-2 infection or an uninfected control (not recorded which).

This clonotype has more than one count but fewer than ten. The V call is TRBV20-1, the J call TRBJ2-2, with 11 nucleotides matching TRBD2. This CDR3 has 14 amino acids. Germline V gene sequence: CDR1 DFQATT, CDR2 SNEGSKA (reference sequence). Trimming at V came to 6 bases and at J to 6 bases, leaving 6 bases not matched to a gene. CDR3 protein: CSALTSGISGELFF. The CDR3 coding sequence is TGCAGTGCCCTGACTAGCGGGATATCCGGGGAGCTGTTTTTT.

This clonotype was observed many times. The CDR3 bases are TGTGCCAGCTCACCACCGTCGGGCACCATATATTTT. Protein: CASSPPSGTIYF. The rearrangement uses TRBV18 and TRBJ1-3, with D uncertain. CDR1 is KGHSH and CDR2 is LQKENI in the germline V gene. The CDR3 totals 12 residues. Trimming left V 0 bases short and J 9 bases short, with 6 bases between.

The genes are TRBV20-1 and TRBJ2-3; D remains ambiguous. V was shortened by 6 bases and J by 0 bases, with 19 bases between the two germline ends. The CDR3 has 16 amino acids. Germline values: CDR1 DFQATT, CDR2 SNEGSKA (reference sequence). The CDR3 loop is CSAPSWRRDSTDTQYF. For the CDR3, the DNA is TGCAGTGCCCCGTCGTGGAGAAGAGATAGCACAGATACGCAGTATTTT.

This clonotype has a handful of counts. The chain joins TRBV12-3 or TRBV12-4 to TRBJ2-7; no definite D call. V was shortened by 7 bases and J by 1 base, with 14 bases between the two germline ends. This CDR3 comprises 14 residues. In DNA form, the CDR3 reads TGTGCCAGCAATTCACAGAGAGATTCCTACGAGCAGTACTTC. This encodes CASNSQRDSYEQYF.

This clonotype was seen a few times. The chain has TRBV5-1 and TRBJ2-5; 9 bases are a match to TRBD1. The CDR3 covers 14 residues. The V segment lost 2 bases and the J segment 4 bases; nucleotides outside the gene matches: 3. Per the germline V gene, CDR1 is SGHRS and CDR2 is YFSETQ. Here the CDR3 reads CASSFQGQGETQYF. The CDR3 DNA sequence: TGCGCCAGCAGCTTTCAGGGACAGGGAGAGACCCAGTACTTC.

V and J are TRBV20-1 and TRBJ2-4; D ambiguous. The CDR3 contains 14 residues. Trimming shortened V by 0 bases and J by 6 bases, and 12 bases separated the two germline ends. The germline CDR1 and CDR2 sequences are DFQATT and SNEGSKA (reference sequence). CDR3: CSARDTSLGNIQYF. The CDR3 nucleotides read TGCAGTGCTAGAGACACAAGCTTGGGAAACATTCAGTACTTC.

A few counts support this clonotype. This chain links TRBV10-3 with TRBJ2-3, with D maybe TRBD1 (5 bases). The CDR3 extends over 14 amino acids. Germline V gene lookup returns CDR1 ENHRY and CDR2 SYGVKD. V lost 3 bases to trimming and J lost 1 base, with 8 bases between them. The CDR3 loop reads CAISDREGTDTQYF. In DNA, the CDR3 is TGTGCCATCAGTGACAGGGAAGGCACAGATACGCAGTATTTT.

This clonotype was seen at least ten times. The rearrangement uses TRBV29-1 and TRBJ2-3; 11 nucleotides align to TRBD2. Unmatched junction bases numbered 5, after V lost 4 bases and J lost 2 bases. The CDR3 length is 15 residues. Germline V gene data show CDR1 as SQVTM and CDR2 as ANQGSEA. CDR3 sequence reads: CSVAASGGFTDTQYF. The DNA for the CDR3 is TGCAGCGTTGCGGCTAGCGGGGGGTTCACAGATACGCAGTATTTT.

The rearrangement uses TRBV6-6 and TRBJ2-7, with a tentative D call TRBD2 (5 bases). This CDR3 contains 14 residues. V lost 2 bases, J lost 3 bases, and 11 bases lay in between. Germline values: CDR1 MNHNY, CDR2 SVGAGI (reference sequence). This CDR3 is CASSYLPGLYEQYF. DNA for the CDR3: TGTGCCAGCAGTTACCTACCCGGACTCTACGAGCAGTACTTC.

The table lists this clonotype with many counts. The chain employs TRBV7-8 and TRBJ2-1; no reliable D call. This CDR3 is built from 12 residues. V dropped 7 bases and J dropped 7 bases, with 11 bases sitting between them. Per germline, CDR1 SGHVS and CDR2 FQNEAQ. The CDR3 nucleotides read TGTGCCAGCACCCAGCTGGGTAATGAGCAGTTCTTC. Its protein is CASTQLGNEQFF.